The 25 T cell receptor beta chains given below trace back to one sample, sequenced in a study of blood T cell repertoires in COVID-19. Here immunoSEQ multiplex PCR was the method, and the copy in TCRdb shows in-frame clones only, minus some. This sample has about 250,000 clones, with 70% to 90% found just once. The sequencing input was peripheral blood. The receptors were sampled from a man at least 80 years old with acute or convalescent COVID-19.

V is TRBV28 and J is TRBJ2-1, with 9 bases aligning to TRBD2. Germline values: CDR1 MDHEN, CDR2 SYDVKM. J was trimmed by 7 bases and V by 6 bases; bases with no gene match: 7. This CDR3 contains 14 residues. CDR3 sequence (DNA): TGTGCCAGCAGCCGAGGACTAGCGCGGAATGAGCAGTTCTTC. It translates to CASSRGLARNEQFF.

The chain has TRBV23-1 and TRBJ2-7, with D tentatively TRBD2 (5 bases). TRBV23-1 is given ORF status, its function remaining uncertain. Between the trimmed V and J ends, which lost 3 bases and 2 bases, there was a span of 11 bases. The CDR3 runs 14 residues. This CDR3 reads CASSHAGVTYEQYF. CDR3 sequence (DNA): TGCGCCAGCAGTCATGCCGGGGTGACCTACGAGCAGTACTTC.

The chain joins TRBV18 to TRBJ2-3, with D possibly matching TRBD1 (6 bases). The V and J ends lost 0 bases and 0 bases respectively, with 7 bases between them. The CDR3 totals 15 residues. The germline V gene has CDR1 KGHSH and CDR2 LQKENI. CDR3 loop: CASSPPQGSTDTQYF. The CDR3 DNA follows: TGTGCCAGCTCACCACCGCAGGGGAGCACAGATACGCAGTATTTT.

The DNA for the CDR3 is TGTGCCAGCAGCGTCGGGACTAGCAGGGCCGGGGAGCTGTTTTTT. It translates to CASSVGTSRAGELFF. The rearrangement uses TRBV9 and TRBJ2-2; TRBD2 agrees at 9 bases. V was clipped by 2 bases and J by 6 bases; unmatched bases: 5. The CDR3 extends over 15 amino acids. From germline, CDR1 is SGDLS and CDR2 YYNGEE.

The V gene is TRBV6-5, the J gene TRBJ1-1; 7 bases agree with TRBD1. Germline V gives CDR1 MNHEY, CDR2 SVGAGI. Trimming took 6 bases from V and 5 from J; bases not matched to a gene: 9. The CDR3 contains 14 residues. The CDR3 coding sequence is TGTGCCAGCAGGACCGAGGGGGCGCAAACTGAAGCTTTCTTT. Translation gives CASRTEGAQTEAFF.

The rearrangement links TRBV6-2 or TRBV6-3 to TRBJ1-5, with D possibly being TRBD1 (6 bases). Germline V gene data show CDR1 as MNHEY and CDR2 as SVGEGT. The germline V and J ends were trimmed by 6 bases and 1 base, with 22 bases remaining between them. This CDR3 has 18 amino acids. The CDR3 reads CASRPEGGHLGSNQPQHF. CDR3 nucleotide sequence: TGTGCCAGCAGACCTGAGGGGGGGCATCTAGGCAGCAATCAGCCCCAGCATTTT.

This clone was observed a single time. This chain links TRBV3-1 (or the pseudogene TRBV3-2) with TRBJ2-2; D remains unclear. V dropped 1 base and J dropped 0 bases, with 12 bases sitting between them. The CDR3 is made up of 17 amino acids. Germline CDR1 LGHDT, CDR2 YNNKEL (reference sequence). The CDR3 loop reads CASSQGGGKSNTGELFF. CDR3 DNA: TGTGCCAGCAGCCAAGGAGGTGGAAAATCGAACACCGGGGAGCTGTTTTTT.

V usage is TRBV19 and J usage is TRBJ1-5; TRBD1 matches at 10 bases. V lost 7 bases and J lost 2; bases outside the gene matches: 8. CDR3 length equals 16 residues. Germline values: CDR1 LNHDA, CDR2 SQIVND (reference sequence). This CDR3 is CASNSPGTGGNQPQHF. The CDR3 DNA is TGTGCCAGTAACTCCCCCGGGACAGGGGGCAATCAGCCCCAGCATTTT.

On this clone itself: The same CDR3 also results from other DNA sequences found in this sample. The chain combines TRBV9 with TRBJ2-2, with D possibly being TRBD1 (6 bases). Germline V gene sequence: CDR1 SGDLS, CDR2 YYNGEE. V was trimmed by 5 bases and J by 1 base, leaving 12 bases between them. The CDR3 loop spans 15 amino acids. The DNA for the CDR3 is TGTGCCAGCAGGGGGACAAGCGGGAACACCGGGGAGCTGTTTTTT. Translating gives CASRGTSGNTGELFF. The full variable domain, rest sourced from reference TRBV9 and TRBJ2-2, is DSGVTQTPKHLITATGQRVTLRCSPRSGDLSVYWYQQSLDQGLQFLIQYYNGEERAKGNILERFSAQQFPDLHSELNLSSLELGDSALYFCASRGTSGNTGELFFGEGSRLTVL.

This rearrangement joins TRBV15 to TRBJ2-7, with TRBD1 identical over 7 bases. This CDR3 has 13 amino acids. With 2 bases clipped from V and 3 bases from J, the junction kept 1 base outside the gene matches. Germline V lookup: CDR1 LNHNV, CDR2 YYDKDF (reference sequence). This CDR3 reads CATSRRDSYEQYF. The DNA for the CDR3 is TGTGCCACCAGCAGAAGGGACAGCTACGAGCAGTACTTC. Together with reference TRBV15 and TRBJ2-7, the CDR3 gives the full variable domain: DAMVIQNPRYQVTQFGKPVTLSCSQTLNHNVMYWYQQKSSQAPKLLFHYYDKDFNNEADTPDNFQSRRPNTSFCFLDIRSPGLGDTAMYLCATSRRDSYEQYFGPGTRLTVT.

The chain couples TRBV5-1 to TRBJ2-1; TRBD2 is a possible D gene (8 bases). The CDR3 totals 18 residues. The germline V gene has CDR1 SGHRS and CDR2 YFSETQ. Trimming left V 3 bases short and J 4 bases short, with 23 bases between. In DNA form, the CDR3 reads TGCGCCAGCAGCTCGCGGGGGGTAACGGGACAGACTTACAATGAGCAGTTCTTC. As protein: CASSSRGVTGQTYNEQFF.

With regard to this clone: This sample also contains other DNA sequences that code for the same CDR3. The J gene is TRBJ1-3, the V gene TRBV7-2, with 7 bases identical to TRBD1. Germline V gene data show CDR1 as SGHTA and CDR2 as FQGNSA. The CDR3 consists of 13 residues. J lost 6 bases, V lost 5 bases, and 4 bases had no gene match. In DNA, the CDR3 is TGTGCCAGCAGCCCCGACAGGGTAAACACCATATATTTT. Translating gives CASSPDRVNTIYF.

This rearrangement joins TRBV12-3 or TRBV12-4 to TRBJ1-6, with D possibly being TRBD1 (6 bases). The ends were cut back, 5 bases at V and 8 bases at J, with 10 bases in the middle. The CDR3 covers 13 residues. The CDR3 protein is CASSGHRDSPLHF. The DNA of the CDR3 is TGTGCCAGCAGTGGACACAGGGATTCACCCCTCCACTTT.

The J gene is TRBJ2-7, the V gene TRBV2; D is undetermined. Looked up from germline, CDR1 is SNHLY and CDR2 is FYNNEI. This CDR3 is built from 13 residues. V was cut by 6 bases and J by 2 bases, with 11 bases left in between. This CDR3 reads CASSRFPTYEQYF. The CDR3 coding sequence is TGTGCCAGCAGCAGGTTCCCCACCTACGAGCAGTACTTC. Supplemented by reference TRBV2 and TRBJ2-7, the full variable domain reads EPEVTQTPSHQVTQMGQEVILRCVPISNHLYFYWYRQILGQKVEFLVSFYNNEISEKSEIFDDQFSVERPDGSNFTLKIRSTKLEDSAMYFCASSRFPTYEQYFGPGTRLTVT.

The rearrangement links TRBV9 to TRBJ2-1; 10 bases align to TRBD2. The V and J ends lost 0 bases and 6 bases, in that order; junction bases with no gene match: 12. This CDR3 is 18 amino acids long. From germline, CDR1 is SGDLS and CDR2 YYNGEE. The CDR3 DNA sequence: TGTGCCAGCAGCGTAGAATTTCTAGCGGGAGTTGAAGTCAATGAGCAGTTCTTC. Translation gives CASSVEFLAGVEVNEQFF.

The V and J genes are TRBV4-3 and TRBJ2-2; 10 nucleotides agree with TRBD2. Looked up from germline, CDR1 is LGHNA and CDR2 is YSLEER. The CDR3 length is 19 residues. After removal of 2 bases from V and 0 bases from J, the junction contained 9 bases not matched to a gene. CDR3 region: CASSQTSGNKIPNTGELFF. The DNA of the CDR3 is TGCGCCAGCAGCCAAACTAGCGGGAATAAGATCCCGAACACCGGGGAGCTGTTTTTT.

This rearrangement joins TRBV7-8 to TRBJ1-4; TRBD1 matches at 8 bases. The germline V gene encodes CDR1 SGHVS and CDR2 FQNEAQ. This CDR3 region has 15 residues. The junction had 6 bases not matched to a gene; V was cut back by 1 base and J by 8 bases. The CDR3 DNA sequence: TGTGCCAGCAGCTTAGTGGGGACAGGAAAGGAAAAACTGTTTTTT. This encodes CASSLVGTGKEKLFF.

The genes are TRBV18 and TRBJ2-5; 9 bases are a match to TRBD1. The V and J ends lost 3 bases and 0 bases, in that order; junction bases with no gene match: 11. CDR3 length: 18 amino acids. The germline CDR1 and CDR2 sequences are KGHSH and LQKENI. CDR3 sequence (DNA): TGTGCCAGCTCACCTCTTCCGGGACAGGGACCGTACCAAGAGACCCAGTACTTC. Residues: CASSPLPGQGPYQETQYF. The variable domain in full, with the rest retrieved from reference TRBV18 and TRBJ2-5, is NAGVMQNPRHLVRRRGQEARLRCSPMKGHSHVYWYRQLPEEGLKFMVYLQKENIIDESGMPKERFSAEFPKEGPSILRIQQVVRGDSAAYFCASSPLPGQGPYQETQYFGPGTRLLVL.

The V gene is TRBV24-1, the J gene TRBJ2-3, with 14 bases identical to TRBD2. Germline V lookup: CDR1 KGHDR, CDR2 SFDVKD. The CDR3 length is 19 residues. V trimming: 1 base; J trimming: 2 bases; junction bases outside the gene matches: 7. The CDR3 DNA reads TGTGCCACCAGTGATTTAGGACTAGCGGGAGGTCCCTCCACAGATACGCAGTATTTT. It translates to CATSDLGLAGGPSTDTQYF.

The chain employs TRBV5-6 and TRBJ2-7; 7 nucleotides match TRBD1. V dropped 4 bases and J dropped 2; count of bases not matched to a gene: 9. The V gene's germline CDR1 is SGHDT and CDR2 YYEEEE. The CDR3 loop spans 15 amino acids. CDR3 loop: CASSLGAGGTYEQYF. The CDR3 region has the DNA TGTGCCAGCAGCCTGGGGGCAGGGGGTACCTACGAGCAGTACTTC.

This clone was seen a few times. The junction and the germline gene differ at one end; a read error may be behind it. The J gene is TRBJ2-7, the V gene TRBV15; 10 bases align to TRBD1. This CDR3 spans 13 amino acids. Germline values: CDR1 LNHNV, CDR2 YYDKDF (reference sequence). Here the CDR3 DNA reads TGTGCCACTAGCAGGACAGGGGGGCACGAGCAGTACTTC. Amino acids: CATSRTGGHEQYF.

The chain employs TRBV6-5 and TRBJ2-5; perhaps TRBD2 as D (5 bases). The CDR3 extends over 11 amino acids. Germline V gives CDR1 MNHEY, CDR2 SVGAGI. V was shortened by 8 bases and J by 5 bases, with 9 bases between the two germline ends. CDR3 DNA: TGTGCCAGCTCTGCGGGCGAGACCCAGTACTTC. It yields the protein CASSAGETQYF.

The chain joins TRBV5-8 to TRBJ1-2; maybe TRBD1 (5 bases). This CDR3 contains 14 residues. Trimming pared 0 bases from V and 2 bases from J, leaving 8 bases between. Per germline, CDR1 SGHTS and CDR2 YDEGEE. In DNA form, the CDR3 reads TGTGCCAGCAGCTTGGCACAGGTAAACTATGGCTACACCTTC. This gives the protein CASSLAQVNYGYTF.

The chain uses TRBV7-9 and TRBJ2-1; 8 bases line up with TRBD2. Looked up from germline, CDR1 is SEHNR and CDR2 is FQNEAQ (reference sequence). V trimming: 1 base; J trimming: 2 bases; junction bases outside the gene matches: 10. This CDR3 has 18 amino acids. The CDR3 region has the DNA TGTGCCAGCAGCTTAGGGCAGGGCCCGGGACTAGCCTACAATGAGCAGTTCTTC. Protein: CASSLGQGPGLAYNEQFF. Full variable domain (rest looked up from reference TRBV7-9 and TRBJ2-1): DTGVSQNPRHKITKRGQNVTFRCDPISEHNRLYWYRQTLGQGPEFLTYFQNEAQLEKSRLLSDRFSAERPKGSFSTLEIQRTEQGDSAMYLCASSLGQGPGLAYNEQFFGPGTRLTVL.

The genes are TRBV9 and TRBJ1-4, with 11 bases that match TRBD1. The CDR3 extends over 17 amino acids. V was pared by 4 bases and J by 7 bases, with 12 bases of the junction left unmatched. Germline assignment: CDR1 SGDLS and CDR2 YYNGEE. The CDR3 DNA follows: TGTGCCAGCAGCCTTTCCGGGACAGGGGGGTTTGGTGAAAAACTGTTTTTT. Its protein product is CASSLSGTGGFGEKLFF.